This T cell receptor beta chain is drawn from a study of cytomegalovirus exposure and HLA in healthy donors. Whole-study results and caveats: For TCR beta chains, V- and J-gene trimming was later linked to a missense DCLRE1C variant. Beyond CMV serostatus, there was no information to go on about immune exposure. In all likelihood, a cluster of highly shared sequence variants was a sequencing artifact.

CDR3 length: 13 residues. CDR1 MDHEN and CDR2 SYDVKM come from the germline V gene. The PCR used 60 Vbeta and 13 Jbeta primers. Clones were sequenced by immunoSEQ multiplex PCR, and TCRdb holds only the in-frame ones, with some missing. This table holds fewer than 200,000 clones, 78% found once. This clone is a singleton in its sample. Antigen: not known. The sequencing input was PBMCs. The receptor comes from a female donor in good health and CMV-seronegative. The chain has TRBV28 and TRBJ2-7; the match to TRBD2 covers 7 bases. CDR3 protein: CATRDLGGYEQYF. The CDR3 DNA sequence: TGTGCGACCCGGGACCTGGGGGGGTACGAGCAGTACTTC.